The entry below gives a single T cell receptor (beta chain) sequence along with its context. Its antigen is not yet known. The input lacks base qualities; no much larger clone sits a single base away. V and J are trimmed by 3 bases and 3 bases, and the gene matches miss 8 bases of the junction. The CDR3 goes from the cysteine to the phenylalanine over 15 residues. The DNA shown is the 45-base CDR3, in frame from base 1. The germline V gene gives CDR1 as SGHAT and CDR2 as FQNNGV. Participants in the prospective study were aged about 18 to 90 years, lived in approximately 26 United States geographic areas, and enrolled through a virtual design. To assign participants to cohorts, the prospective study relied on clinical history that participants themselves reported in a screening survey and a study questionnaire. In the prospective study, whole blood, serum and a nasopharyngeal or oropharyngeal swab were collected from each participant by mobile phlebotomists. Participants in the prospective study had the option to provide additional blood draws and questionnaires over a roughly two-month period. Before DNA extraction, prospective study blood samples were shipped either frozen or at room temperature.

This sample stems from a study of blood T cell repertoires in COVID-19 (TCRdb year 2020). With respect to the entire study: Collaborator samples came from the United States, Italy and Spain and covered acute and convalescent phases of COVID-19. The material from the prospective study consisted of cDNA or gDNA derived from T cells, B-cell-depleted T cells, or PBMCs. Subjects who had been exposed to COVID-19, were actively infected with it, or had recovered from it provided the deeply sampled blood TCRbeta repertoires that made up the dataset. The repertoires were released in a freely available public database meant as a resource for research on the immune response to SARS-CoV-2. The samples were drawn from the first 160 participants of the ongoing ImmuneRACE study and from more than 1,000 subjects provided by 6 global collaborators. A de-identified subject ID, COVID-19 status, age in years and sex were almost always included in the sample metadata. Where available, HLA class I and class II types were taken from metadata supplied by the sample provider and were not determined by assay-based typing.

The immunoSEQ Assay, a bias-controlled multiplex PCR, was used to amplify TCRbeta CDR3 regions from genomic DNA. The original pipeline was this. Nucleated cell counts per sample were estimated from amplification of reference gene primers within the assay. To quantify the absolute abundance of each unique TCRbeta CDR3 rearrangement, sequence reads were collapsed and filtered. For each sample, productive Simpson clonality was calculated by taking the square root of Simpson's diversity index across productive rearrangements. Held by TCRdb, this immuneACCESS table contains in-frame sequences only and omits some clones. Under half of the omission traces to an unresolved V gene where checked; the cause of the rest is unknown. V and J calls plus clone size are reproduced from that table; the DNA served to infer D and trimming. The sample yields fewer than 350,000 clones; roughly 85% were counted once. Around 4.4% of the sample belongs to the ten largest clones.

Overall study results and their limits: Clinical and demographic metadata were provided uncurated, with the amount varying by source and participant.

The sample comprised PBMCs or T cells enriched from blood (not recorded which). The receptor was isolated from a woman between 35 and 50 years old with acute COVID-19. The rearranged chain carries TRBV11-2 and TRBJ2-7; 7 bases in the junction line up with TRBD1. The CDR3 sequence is CASSFAQGTNYEQYF. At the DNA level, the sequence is TGTGCCAGCAGCTTTGCACAGGGGACCAACTACGAGCAGTACTTC.